The clone carrying this T cell receptor (beta chain) came up a few times. Its matching antigen is unknown. The protocol was immunoSEQ multiplex PCR, while the TCRdb copy is restricted to in-frame clones and leaves out a portion. Of a few thousand clones in the sample, more than 75% were seen once. The data derive from a study of chemoradiotherapy in HPV16-positive cancers. Findings and limits, study-wide: For HPV16-positive patients, expanding HPV-responsive T cells associated with longer recurrence-free survival. Candidate HPV-specific clones and E7-related TCR motifs grew in tumor during treatment.

Over chemoradiotherapy, repertoires were sampled more than once. The CDR3 covers 18 residues. Germline trimming cut 3 bases from V and 5 bases from J; bases unmatched to any gene: 14. The V gene's germline CDR1 is SGHVS and CDR2 FQNEAQ. The TCR comes from a human donor with HPV-associated anogenital cancer. V gene TRBV7-8 combines with J gene TRBJ2-2; 8 bases align to TRBD1. The specimen was tumor tissue, collected from a patient who underwent chemoradiotherapy. CDR3 protein: CASSFLLVGQGRTGELFF. CDR3 DNA sequence: TGTGCCAGCAGCTTCTTGCTAGTTGGACAGGGCAGAACCGGGGAGCTGTTTTTT.